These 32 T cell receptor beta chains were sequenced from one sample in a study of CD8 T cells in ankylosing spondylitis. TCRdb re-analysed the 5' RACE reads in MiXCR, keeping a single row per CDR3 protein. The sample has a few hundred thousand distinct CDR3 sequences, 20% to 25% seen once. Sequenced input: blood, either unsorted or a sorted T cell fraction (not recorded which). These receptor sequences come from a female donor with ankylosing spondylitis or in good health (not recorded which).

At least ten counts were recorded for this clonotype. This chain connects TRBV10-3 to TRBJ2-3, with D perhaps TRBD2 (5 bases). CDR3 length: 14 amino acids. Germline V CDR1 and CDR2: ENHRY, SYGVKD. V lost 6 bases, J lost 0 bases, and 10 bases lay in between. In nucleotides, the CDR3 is TGTGCCATCAGAGCGGCAGGTAGCACAGATACGCAGTATTTT. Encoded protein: CAIRAAGSTDTQYF.

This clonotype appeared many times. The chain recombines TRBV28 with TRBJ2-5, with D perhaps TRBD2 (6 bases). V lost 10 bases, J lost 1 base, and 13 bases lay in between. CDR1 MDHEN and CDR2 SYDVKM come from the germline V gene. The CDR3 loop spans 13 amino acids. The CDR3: CATRWTIQETQYF. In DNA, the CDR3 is TGTGCCACCCGATGGACTATCCAAGAGACCCAGTACTTC.

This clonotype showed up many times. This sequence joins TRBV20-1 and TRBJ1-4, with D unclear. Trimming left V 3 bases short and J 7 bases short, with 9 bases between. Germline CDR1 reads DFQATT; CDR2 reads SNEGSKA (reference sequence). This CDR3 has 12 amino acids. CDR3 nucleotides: TGCAGTGCTAGGGTTGGAGTTGAAAAACTGTTTTTT. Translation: CSARVGVEKLFF.

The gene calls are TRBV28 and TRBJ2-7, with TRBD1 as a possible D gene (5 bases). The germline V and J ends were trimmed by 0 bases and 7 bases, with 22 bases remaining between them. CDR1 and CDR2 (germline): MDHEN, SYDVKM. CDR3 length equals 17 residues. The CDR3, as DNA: TGTGCCAGCAGTTTATGGGGGCCAACCTTCATACTGGAGGAGCAGTACTTC. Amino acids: CASSLWGPTFILEEQYF.

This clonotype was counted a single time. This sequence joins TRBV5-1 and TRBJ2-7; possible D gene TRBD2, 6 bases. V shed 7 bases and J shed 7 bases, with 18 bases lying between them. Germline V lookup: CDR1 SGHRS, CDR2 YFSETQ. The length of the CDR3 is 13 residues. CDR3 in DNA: TGCGCCAGCCGGCCCGGGACTCACGGGGAGCAGTACTTC. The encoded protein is CASRPGTHGEQYF.

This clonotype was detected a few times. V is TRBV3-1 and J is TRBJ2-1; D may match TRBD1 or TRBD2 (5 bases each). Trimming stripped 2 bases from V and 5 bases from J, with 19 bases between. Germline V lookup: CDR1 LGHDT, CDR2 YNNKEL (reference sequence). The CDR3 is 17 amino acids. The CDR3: CASSQRRLKGTDNEQFF. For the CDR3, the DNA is TGTGCCAGCAGCCAACGGAGGCTTAAGGGGACGGACAATGAGCAGTTCTTC.

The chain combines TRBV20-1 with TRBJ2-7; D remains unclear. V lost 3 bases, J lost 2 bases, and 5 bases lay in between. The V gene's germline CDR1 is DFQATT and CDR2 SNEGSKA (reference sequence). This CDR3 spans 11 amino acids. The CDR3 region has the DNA TGCAGTGCTAGTGGGACCTACGAGCAGTACTTC. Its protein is CSASGTYEQYF.

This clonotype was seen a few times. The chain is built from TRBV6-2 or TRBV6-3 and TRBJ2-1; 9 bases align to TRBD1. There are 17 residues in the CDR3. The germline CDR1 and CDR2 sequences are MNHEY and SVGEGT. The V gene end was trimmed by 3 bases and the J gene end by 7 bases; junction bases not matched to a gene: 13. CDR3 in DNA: TGTGCCAGCAGTTATTTGTCGGGACAGGGAGACGTAAATGAGCAGTTCTTC. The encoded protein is CASSYLSGQGDVNEQFF.

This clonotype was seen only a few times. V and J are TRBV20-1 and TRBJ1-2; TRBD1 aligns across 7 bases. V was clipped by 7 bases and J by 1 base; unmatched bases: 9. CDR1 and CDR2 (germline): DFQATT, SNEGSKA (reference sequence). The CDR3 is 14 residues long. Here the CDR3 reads CSVRSDRLNYGYTF. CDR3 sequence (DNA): TGCAGTGTCAGGTCGGACAGGCTTAACTATGGCTACACCTTC.

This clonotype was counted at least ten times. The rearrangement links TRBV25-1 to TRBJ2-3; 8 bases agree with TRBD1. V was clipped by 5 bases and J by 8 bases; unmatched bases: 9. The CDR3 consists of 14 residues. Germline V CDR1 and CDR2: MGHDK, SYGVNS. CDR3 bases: TGTGCCAGCAGTCCGACAGGGGAGGCCGGTACGCAGTATTTT. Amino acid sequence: CASSPTGEAGTQYF.

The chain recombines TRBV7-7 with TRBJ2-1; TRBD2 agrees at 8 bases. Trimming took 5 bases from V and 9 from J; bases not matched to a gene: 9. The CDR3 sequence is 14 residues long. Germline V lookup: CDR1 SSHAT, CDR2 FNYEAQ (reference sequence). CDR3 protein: CASSPQREYAEQFF. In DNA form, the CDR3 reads TGTGCCAGCAGCCCGCAGCGGGAGTATGCTGAGCAGTTCTTC.

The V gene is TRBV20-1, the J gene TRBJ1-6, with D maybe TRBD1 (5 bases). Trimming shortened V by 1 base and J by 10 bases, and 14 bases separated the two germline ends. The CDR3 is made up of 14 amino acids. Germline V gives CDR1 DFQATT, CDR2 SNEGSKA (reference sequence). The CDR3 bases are TGCAGTGCTAGAGGGGCAGGGAACATATCACCCCTCCACTTT. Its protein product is CSARGAGNISPLHF.

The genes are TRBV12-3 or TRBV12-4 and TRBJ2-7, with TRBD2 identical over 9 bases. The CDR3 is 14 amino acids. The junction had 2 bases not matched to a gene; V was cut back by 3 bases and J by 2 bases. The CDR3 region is CASSFGLATYEQYF. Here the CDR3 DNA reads TGTGCCAGCAGTTTCGGACTAGCGACCTACGAGCAGTACTTC.

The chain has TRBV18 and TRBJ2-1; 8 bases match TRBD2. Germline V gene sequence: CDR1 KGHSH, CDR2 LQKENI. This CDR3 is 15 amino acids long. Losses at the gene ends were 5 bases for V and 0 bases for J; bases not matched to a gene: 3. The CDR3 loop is CASSALADSYNEQFF. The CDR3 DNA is TGTGCCAGCTCAGCACTAGCGGACTCCTACAATGAGCAGTTCTTC.

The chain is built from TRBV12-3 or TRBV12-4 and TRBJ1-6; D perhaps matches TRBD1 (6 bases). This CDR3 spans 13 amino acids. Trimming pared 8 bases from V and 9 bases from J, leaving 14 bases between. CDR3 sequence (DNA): TGTGCCAGCTCGGCGGGGGGGGCTTCACCCCTCCACTTT. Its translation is CASSAGGASPLHF.

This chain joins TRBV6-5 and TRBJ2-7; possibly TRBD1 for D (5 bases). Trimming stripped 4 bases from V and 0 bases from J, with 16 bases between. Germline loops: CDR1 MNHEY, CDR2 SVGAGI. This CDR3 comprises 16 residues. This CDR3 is CASSSVDTPSSYEQYF. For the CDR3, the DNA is TGTGCCAGCAGTTCCGTGGACACCCCTAGCTCCTACGAGCAGTACTTC.

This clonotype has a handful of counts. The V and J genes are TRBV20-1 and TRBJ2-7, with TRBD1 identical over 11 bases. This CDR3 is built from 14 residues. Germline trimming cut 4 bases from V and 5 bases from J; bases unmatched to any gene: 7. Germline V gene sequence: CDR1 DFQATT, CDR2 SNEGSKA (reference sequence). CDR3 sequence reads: CSAMLGTGGDEQYF. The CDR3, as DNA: TGCAGTGCTATGCTGGGGACAGGGGGTGACGAGCAGTACTTC.

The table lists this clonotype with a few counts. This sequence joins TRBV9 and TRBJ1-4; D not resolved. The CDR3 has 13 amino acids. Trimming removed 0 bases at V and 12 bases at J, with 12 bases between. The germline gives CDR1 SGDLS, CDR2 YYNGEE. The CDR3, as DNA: TGTGCCAGCAGCGTAGCCGCTAATGGGGAACTGTTTTTT. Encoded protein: CASSVAANGELFF. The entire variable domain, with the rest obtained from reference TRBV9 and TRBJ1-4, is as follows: DSGVTQTPKHLITATGQRVTLRCSPRSGDLSVYWYQQSLDQGLQFLIQYYNGEERAKGNILERFSAQQFPDLHSELNLSSLELGDSALYFCASSVAANGELFFGSGTQLSVL.

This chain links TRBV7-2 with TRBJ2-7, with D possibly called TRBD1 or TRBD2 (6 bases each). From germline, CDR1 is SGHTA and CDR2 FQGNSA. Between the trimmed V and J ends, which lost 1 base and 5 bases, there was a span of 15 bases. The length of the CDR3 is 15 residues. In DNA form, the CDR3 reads TGTGCCAGCAGCTTAGGGGGCAGGGGAGGCGACGAGCAGTACTTC. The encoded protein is CASSLGGRGGDEQYF.

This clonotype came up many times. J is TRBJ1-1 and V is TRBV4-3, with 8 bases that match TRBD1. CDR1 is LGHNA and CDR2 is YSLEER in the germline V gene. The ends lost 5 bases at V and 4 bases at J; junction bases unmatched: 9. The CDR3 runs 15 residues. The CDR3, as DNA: TGCGCCAGCAGCTTAGGGACAGGTCCATTCACTGAAGCTTTCTTT. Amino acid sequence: CASSLGTGPFTEAFF.

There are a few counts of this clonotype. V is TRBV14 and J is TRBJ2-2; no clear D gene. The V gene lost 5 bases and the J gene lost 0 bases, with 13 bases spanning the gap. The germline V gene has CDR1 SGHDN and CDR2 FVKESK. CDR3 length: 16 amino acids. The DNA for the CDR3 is TGTGCCAGCAGCATCTCCGGGCTGGCGAACACCGGGGAGCTGTTTTTT. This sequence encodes CASSISGLANTGELFF. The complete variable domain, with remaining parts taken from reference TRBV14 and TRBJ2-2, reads EAGVTQFPSHSVIEKGQTVTLRCDPISGHDNLYWYRRVMGKEIKFLLHFVKESKQDESGMPNNRFLAERTGGTYSTLKVQPAELEDSGVYFCASSISGLANTGELFFGEGSRLTVL.

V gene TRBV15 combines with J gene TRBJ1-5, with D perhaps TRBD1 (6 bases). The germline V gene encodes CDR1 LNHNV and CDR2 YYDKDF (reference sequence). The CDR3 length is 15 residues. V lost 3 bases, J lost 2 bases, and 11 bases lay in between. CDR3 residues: CATSSVGGGNQPQHF. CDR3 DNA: TGTGCCACCAGCAGCGTGGGGGGCGGCAATCAGCCCCAGCATTTT.

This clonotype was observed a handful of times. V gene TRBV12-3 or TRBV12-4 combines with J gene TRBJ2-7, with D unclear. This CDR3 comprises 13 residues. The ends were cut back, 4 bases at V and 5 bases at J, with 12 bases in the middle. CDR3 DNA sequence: TGTGCCAGCAGTTCGATTGGGGAAGACGAGCAGTACTTC. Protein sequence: CASSSIGEDEQYF.

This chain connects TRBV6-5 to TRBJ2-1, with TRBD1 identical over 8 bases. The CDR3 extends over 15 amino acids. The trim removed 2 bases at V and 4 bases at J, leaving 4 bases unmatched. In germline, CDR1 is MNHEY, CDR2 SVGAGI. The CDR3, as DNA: TGTGCCAGCAGTTACAGGGACAGGATTTACAATGAGCAGTTCTTC. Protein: CASSYRDRIYNEQFF.

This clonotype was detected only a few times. CDR3 DNA: TGCAGTGCTAGAGGGGACAGGAGTCCCAACGAGCAGTACTTC. Translating gives CSARGDRSPNEQYF. The chain links TRBV20-1 to TRBJ2-7; 8 nucleotides align to TRBD1. Trimming at V came to 1 base and at J to 5 bases, leaving 7 bases not matched to a gene. There are 14 residues in the CDR3. The germline CDR1 and CDR2 sequences are DFQATT and SNEGSKA (reference sequence).

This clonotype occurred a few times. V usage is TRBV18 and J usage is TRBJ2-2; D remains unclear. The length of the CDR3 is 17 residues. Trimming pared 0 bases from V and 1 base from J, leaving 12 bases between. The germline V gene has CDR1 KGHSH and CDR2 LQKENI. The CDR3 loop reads CASSPPDSRLNTGELFF. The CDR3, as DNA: TGTGCCAGCTCACCACCGGATAGCAGACTGAACACCGGGGAGCTGTTTTTT.

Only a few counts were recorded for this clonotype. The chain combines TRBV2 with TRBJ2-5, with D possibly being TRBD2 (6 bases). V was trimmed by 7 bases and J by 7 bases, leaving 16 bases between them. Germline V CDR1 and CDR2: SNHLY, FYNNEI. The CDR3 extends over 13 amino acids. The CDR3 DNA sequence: TGTGCCAGCACCTCGGGCCGACTAGGGACCCAGTACTTC. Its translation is CASTSGRLGTQYF.

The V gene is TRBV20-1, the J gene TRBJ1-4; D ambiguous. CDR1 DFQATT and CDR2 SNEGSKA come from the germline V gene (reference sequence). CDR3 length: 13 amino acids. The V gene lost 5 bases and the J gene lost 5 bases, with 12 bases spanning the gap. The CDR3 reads CSAPPQANEKLFF. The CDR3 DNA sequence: TGCAGTGCTCCTCCCCAGGCGAATGAAAAACTGTTTTTT.

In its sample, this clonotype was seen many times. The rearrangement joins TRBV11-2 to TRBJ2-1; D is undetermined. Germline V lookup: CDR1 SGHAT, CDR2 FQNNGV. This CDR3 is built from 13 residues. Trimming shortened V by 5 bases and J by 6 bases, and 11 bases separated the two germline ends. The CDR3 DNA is TGTGCCAGCAGCACCACTATCTCCAATGAGCAGTTCTTC. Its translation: CASSTTISNEQFF.

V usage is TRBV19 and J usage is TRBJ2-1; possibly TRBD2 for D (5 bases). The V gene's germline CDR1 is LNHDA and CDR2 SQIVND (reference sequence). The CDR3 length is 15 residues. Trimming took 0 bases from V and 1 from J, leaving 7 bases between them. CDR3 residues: CASSIESGSYNEQFF. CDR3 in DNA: TGTGCCAGTAGTATAGAGTCGGGATCCTACAATGAGCAGTTCTTC.

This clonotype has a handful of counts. The CDR3 coding sequence is TGTGCCAGCAGCCGGGGACAGGGTTCCTACGAGCAGTACTTC. As protein: CASSRGQGSYEQYF. The genes are TRBV6-1 and TRBJ2-7, with 9 positions matching TRBD1. Germline assignment: CDR1 MNHNS and CDR2 SASEGT. This CDR3 is 14 amino acids long. V lost 6 bases to trimming and J lost 1 base; unmatched junction nucleotides: 4.

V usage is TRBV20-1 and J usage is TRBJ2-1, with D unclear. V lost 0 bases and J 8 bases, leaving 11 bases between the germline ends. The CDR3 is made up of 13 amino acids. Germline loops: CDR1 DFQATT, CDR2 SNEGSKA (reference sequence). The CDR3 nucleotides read TGCAGTGCTAGAGATCCTCTTAGTGATGAGCAGTTCTTC. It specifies CSARDPLSDEQFF.